This T cell receptor (beta chain) was found in a study of cytomegalovirus exposure and HLA in healthy donors. On the study more broadly: From some 180 million T cells, an earlier analysis saw roughly 120 million unique TCR beta sequences.

The PCR had 60 Vbeta and 13 Jbeta primers. Clones were read by immunoSEQ multiplex PCR, and TCRdb kept only the in-frame ones, dropping some. The sample has approximately 75,000 clones. Study conclusions and caveats: In a later analysis, around 18,000 TCR beta sequences were associated with HLA alleles at 0.05 false discovery rate. According to a later analysis, most TCR beta chains associated with CMV appeared HLA-restricted.

With respect to this clone: Antigen unknown.

The sequenced sample consisted of PBMCs. The sequence was obtained from a boy aged 5-17 years in good health and CMV-seronegative.

For the CDR3, the DNA is TGTGCCTGGATGATACAGGGGAGCACTGAAGCTTTCTTT. Amino acids: CAWMIQGSTEAFF. The rearrangement links TRBV30 to TRBJ1-1, with 7 bases lining up with TRBD1. The CDR3 totals 13 residues. Germline-derived CDR1 and CDR2 are GTSNPN and SVGIG (reference sequence). The trim removed 4 bases at V and 4 bases at J, leaving 6 bases unmatched.